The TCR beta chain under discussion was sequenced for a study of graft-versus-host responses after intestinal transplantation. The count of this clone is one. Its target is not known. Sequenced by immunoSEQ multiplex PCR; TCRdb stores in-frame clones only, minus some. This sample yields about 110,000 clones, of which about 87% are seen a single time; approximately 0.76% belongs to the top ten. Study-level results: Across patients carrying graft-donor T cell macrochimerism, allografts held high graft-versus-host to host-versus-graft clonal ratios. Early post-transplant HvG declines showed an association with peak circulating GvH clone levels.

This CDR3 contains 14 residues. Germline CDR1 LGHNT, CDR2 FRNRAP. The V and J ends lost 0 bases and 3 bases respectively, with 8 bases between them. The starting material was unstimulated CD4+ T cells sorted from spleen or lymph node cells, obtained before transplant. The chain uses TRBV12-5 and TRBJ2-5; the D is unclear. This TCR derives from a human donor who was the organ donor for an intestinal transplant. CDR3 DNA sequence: TGTGCTAGTGGTTTGGTACCTGACGAAGAGACCCAGTACTTC. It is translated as CASGLVPDEETQYF.